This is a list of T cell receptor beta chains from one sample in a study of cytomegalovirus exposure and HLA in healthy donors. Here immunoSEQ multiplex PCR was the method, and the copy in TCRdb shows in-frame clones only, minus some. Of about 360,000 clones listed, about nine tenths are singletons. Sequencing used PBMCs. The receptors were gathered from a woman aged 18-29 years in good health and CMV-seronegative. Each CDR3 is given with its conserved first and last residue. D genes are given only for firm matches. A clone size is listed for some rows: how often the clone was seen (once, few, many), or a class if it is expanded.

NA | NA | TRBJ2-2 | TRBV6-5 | CASSLLTANTGELFF | TGTGCCAGCAGCTTGTTAACAGCGAACACCGGGGAGCTGTTTTTT
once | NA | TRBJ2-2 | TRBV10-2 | CASRGQEYTGELFF | TGCGCCAGCAGGGGACAAGAGTACACCGGGGAGCTGTTTTTT
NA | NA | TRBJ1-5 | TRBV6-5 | CASSMGGYSNQPQHF | TGTGCCAGCAGCATGGGGGGTTATAGCAATCAGCCCCAGCATTTT
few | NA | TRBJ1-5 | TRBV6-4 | CASSETPGSNQPQHF | TGTGCCAGCAGTGAAACTCCAGGGAGCAATCAGCCCCAGCATTTT
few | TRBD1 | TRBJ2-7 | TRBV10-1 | CASMTDRQSYYEQYF | TGCGCCAGCATGACGGACAGGCAGTCCTACTACGAGCAGTACTTC
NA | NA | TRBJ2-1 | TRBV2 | CASSPRGTYNEQFF | TGTGCCAGCAGCCCCAGGGGAACATACAATGAGCAGTTCTTC
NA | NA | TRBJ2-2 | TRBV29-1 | CSVGLTGELFF | TGCAGCGTTGGCCTGACTGGGGAGCTGTTTTTT
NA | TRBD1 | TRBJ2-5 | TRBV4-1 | CASSQAYGTGVETQYF | TGCGCCAGCAGCCAAGCTTATGGGACAGGGGTCGAGACCCAGTACTTC
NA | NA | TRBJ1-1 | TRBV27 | CASSLRGVRGTEAFF | TGTGCCAGCAGTCTCCGGGGGGTTAGGGGCACTGAAGCTTTCTTT
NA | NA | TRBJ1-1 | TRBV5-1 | CASIGGGGLSTEAFF | TGCGCCAGCATAGGAGGAGGAGGGTTGAGCACTGAAGCTTTCTTT
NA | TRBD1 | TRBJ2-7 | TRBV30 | CAWSGTGYSYEQYF | TGTGCCTGGTCTGGGACAGGGTACTCCTACGAGCAGTACTTC
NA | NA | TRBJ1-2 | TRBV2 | CASSEALRASEGYTF | TGTGCCAGCAGTGAAGCGCTGAGGGCCTCGGAGGGCTACACCTTC
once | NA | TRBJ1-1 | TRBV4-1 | CASSLRPREGMNTEAFF | TGCGCCAGCAGCCTTCGCCCCCGGGAAGGGATGAACACTGAAGCTTTCTTT
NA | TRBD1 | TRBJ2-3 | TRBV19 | CASSIERGTGDWDTQYF | TGTGCCAGTAGTATCGAGAGAGGGACAGGGGATTGGGATACGCAGTATTTT
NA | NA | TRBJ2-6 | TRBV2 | CASSSYSGANVLTF | TGTGCCAGCAGTTCCTACTCTGGGGCCAACGTCCTGACTTTC